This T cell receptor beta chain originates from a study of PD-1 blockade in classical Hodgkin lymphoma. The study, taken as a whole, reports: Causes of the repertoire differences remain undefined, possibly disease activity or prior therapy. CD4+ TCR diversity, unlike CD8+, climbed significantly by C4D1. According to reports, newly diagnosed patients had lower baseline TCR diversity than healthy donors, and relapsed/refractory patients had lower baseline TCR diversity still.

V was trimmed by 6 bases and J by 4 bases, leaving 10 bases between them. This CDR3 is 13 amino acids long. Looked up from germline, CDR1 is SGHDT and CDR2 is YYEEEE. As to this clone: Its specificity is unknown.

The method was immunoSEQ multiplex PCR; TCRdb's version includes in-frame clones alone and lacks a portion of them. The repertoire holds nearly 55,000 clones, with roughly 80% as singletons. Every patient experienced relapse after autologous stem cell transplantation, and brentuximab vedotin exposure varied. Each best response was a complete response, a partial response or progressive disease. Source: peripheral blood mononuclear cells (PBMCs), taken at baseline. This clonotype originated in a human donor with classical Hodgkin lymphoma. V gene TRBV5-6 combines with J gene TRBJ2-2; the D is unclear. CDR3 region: CASMQVRTGELFF. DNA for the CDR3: TGTGCCAGCATGCAGGTGCGCACCGGGGAGCTGTTTTTT.